The T cell receptor beta chain described here comes from a study of cytomegalovirus exposure and HLA in healthy donors. CDR3 length: 16 amino acids. Trimming took 1 base from V and 4 from J, leaving 14 bases between them. Germline V gives CDR1 LNHNV, CDR2 YYDKDF (reference sequence). The PCR used 60 Vbeta and 13 Jbeta primers. The repertoire was sequenced with immunoSEQ multiplex PCR; TCRdb's copy has only in-frame clones and lacks some. The sample records 70,000 to 100,000 clones, 75% to 90% being singletons. This clone has only one observation. This TCR derives from a man aged 50 to 59 in good health and CMV-seropositive. Material for sequencing was PBMCs. The chain carries TRBV15 and TRBJ1-5, with D tentatively TRBD1 (6 bases). This chain's CDR3 is CATSRGGRGPNQPQHF. The CDR3, as DNA: TGTGCCACCAGCAGAGGGGGCAGGGGTCCTAATCAGCCCCAGCATTTT.